The 7 T cell receptor beta chains listed next were all sequenced from one sample in a study of T cells after yellow fever vaccination. TCRdb re-called the 5' RACE reads through MiXCR, storing one row per CDR3 protein. The sample has nearly 550,000 distinct CDR3 sequences, about 19% seen once. Source: PBMCs, taken 15 days after the yellow fever booster vaccination. The origin of the receptors is a man aged 25 to 40 who received the YFV17D yellow fever vaccine.

With regard to this clonotype: A much larger clone differs by one base, so this may be a read error. Likely a read error: the CDR3 ends without its conserved phenylalanine or tryptophan. The chain links TRBV7-2 to TRBJ2-5; a possible D gene is TRBD1 (6 bases). V lost 8 bases, J lost 1 base, and 11 bases lay in between. CDR1 and CDR2 from the germline V gene are SGHTA and FQGNSA. CDR3 length: 13 residues. This CDR3 is CASRQGIQETQYS. CDR3 bases: TGTGCCAGCCGCCAGGGGATCCAAGAGACCCAGTACTCC.

Only a few counts were recorded for this clonotype. The chain couples TRBV9 to TRBJ1-5; 7 bases are shared with TRBD1. With 3 bases clipped from V and 3 bases from J, the junction kept 3 bases outside the gene matches. The CDR3 consists of 14 residues. CDR1 is SGDLS, CDR2 YYNGEE, per germline. DNA of the CDR3: TGTGCCAGCAGCGGGACAGGTTACAATCAGCCCCAGCATTTT. This encodes CASSGTGYNQPQHF.

This clonotype was picked up a small number of times. The V call is TRBV3-1, the J call TRBJ2-1, with 14 bases lining up with TRBD2. Germline loops: CDR1 LGHDT, CDR2 YNNKEL (reference sequence). The CDR3 is made up of 16 amino acids. J gave up 8 bases and V 4 bases, and 7 bases lay outside the gene matches. The CDR3 sequence: CASSPGTSGRAYEQFF. The CDR3 DNA reads as TGTGCCAGCAGCCCAGGGACTAGCGGGAGAGCGTATGAGCAGTTCTTC.

The chain is built from TRBV11-2 and TRBJ1-1; D is unclear. The V end was cut by 2 bases, the J end by 6 bases, with 10 bases between. CDR1 and CDR2 (germline): SGHAT, FQNNGV. The CDR3 extends over 13 amino acids. The CDR3 DNA follows: TGTGCCAGCAGCTTAAGTCTTGGCGCTGAAGCTTTCTTT. This encodes CASSLSLGAEAFF.

A few counts support this clonotype. The CDR3 spells CASGHKGNEQFF. The CDR3 nucleotides are TGTGCCAGCGGGCATAAAGGCAATGAGCAGTTCTTC. The rearrangement links TRBV5-5 to TRBJ2-1; no reliable D call. Looked up from germline, CDR1 is SGHKS and CDR2 is YYEKEE (reference sequence). Trimming removed 7 bases at V and 6 bases at J, with 11 bases between. The CDR3 length is 12 residues.

This clonotype came up a few times. The rearrangement uses TRBV5-8 and TRBJ2-7; D might be TRBD2 (6 bases). V was trimmed by 0 bases and J by 3 bases, leaving 13 bases between them. The length of the CDR3 is 15 residues. Germline CDR1 SGHTS, CDR2 YDEGEE. CDR3 sequence (DNA): TGTGCCAGCAGCTTGGCGCAGGGACTTTACTACGAGCAGTACTTC. Translating gives CASSLAQGLYYEQYF.

This clonotype was detected only a few times. The chain is built from TRBV27 and TRBJ1-6; 7 bases line up with TRBD1. V gave up 4 bases and J gave up 9 bases; unmatched junction bases: 6. The CDR3 loop spans 14 amino acids. Per the germline V gene, CDR1 is MNHEY and CDR2 is SMNVEV (reference sequence). The CDR3 is CASSSQGSVSPLHF. The CDR3 DNA reads TGTGCCAGCAGTTCACAGGGGTCTGTTTCACCCCTCCACTTT.